The source of this T cell receptor beta chain is a study of blood T cell repertoires in COVID-19. This clone showed up just once. One end of the junction fails to match germline, which may point to a read error. From germline, CDR1 is SGHNT and CDR2 YENEEA. The length of the CDR3 is 11 residues. Assay used: immunoSEQ multiplex PCR; TCRdb lists only in-frame clones, some missing. The table lists roughly 270,000 clones, 85% of them singletons. The participants were between about 18 and 95 years old and came from about two dozen US areas. Donors were grouped by their self-reported clinical history. Recovery among Cohort 3 donors was established by two negative PCRs, clearance, or symptom resolution.

The sequencing input was PBMCs or T cells enriched from blood (not recorded which). This chain joins TRBV11-3 and TRBJ2-7, with a possible D match to TRBD1 (5 bases). This TCR was sampled from a woman aged 45-65 years who had recovered from COVID-19. The CDR3 region has the DNA TGTGCCAGCAGCTTCTACAGGATACGCCACTTC. Translating it yields CASSFYRIRHF.